Each of the 20 T cell receptor beta chains below was sequenced from the same sample in a study of T-cell reconstitution after alpha-beta-depleted transplantation in children (TCRdb year 2016). In light of the paper, this sample's treatment or condition label describes: allogeneic hematopoietic cell transplantation with graft depleted of TCRalphabeta T cells and CD19 B cells. Library preparation was by PCR. For sequencing, an Illumina HiSeq 2500 was employed. To normalize quantification of the TCRbeta repertoire, the TCR libraries were built with molecular barcoding that relied on unique molecular identifiers. TCRdb cleaned the public reads at Q25 with fastp, built clones with MiXCR and kept in-frame beta chains. Each CDR3 protein gets just one entry, which takes the most common genes and DNA from the rows behind it. This sample has over 400,000 distinct CDR3 sequences in its table, and around two fifths of those were observed once. Of the sample, 27% falls within the top ten clones.

Sequenced here: PBMCs, sampled before TCRalphabeta/CD19-depleted stem cell transplant. Receptor source: a girl aged 2 to 10 with aplastic anemia, due to receive a stem cell transplant.

The V and J genes are TRBV27 and TRBJ2-1; the match to TRBD2 covers 7 bases. The CDR3 is 18 amino acids. CDR1 is MNHEY and CDR2 is SMNVEV in the germline V gene (reference sequence). V was clipped by 3 bases and J by 0 bases; unmatched bases: 11. Here the CDR3 DNA reads TGTGCCAGCAGTTTGTGGGGCGGGAGTGGGACCTCCTACAATGAGCAGTTCTTC. It specifies CASSLWGGSGTSYNEQFF.

At least ten counts were recorded for this clonotype. This sequence joins TRBV7-2 and TRBJ2-2; 8 bases line up with TRBD2. V shed 4 bases and J 7 bases; nucleotides not matched to a gene: 8. Germline V gene sequence: CDR1 SGHTA, CDR2 FQGNSA. The CDR3 spans 15 residues. In DNA, the CDR3 is TGTGCCAGCAGCTCCCCGGGACTAGGTGGCGGGGAGCTGTTTTTT. This gives the protein CASSSPGLGGGELFF.

This clonotype was picked up a small number of times. This chain joins TRBV9 and TRBJ2-2, with no clear D. Looked up from germline, CDR1 is SGDLS and CDR2 is YYNGEE. This CDR3 spans 14 amino acids. The ends were cut back, 7 bases at V and 6 bases at J, with 16 bases in the middle. The CDR3, as DNA: TGTGCCAGCCAAGGCTCTAGGAGCCCCGGGGAGCTGTTTTTT. It yields the protein CASQGSRSPGELFF.

V gene TRBV7-2 combines with J gene TRBJ1-2; D gene uncertain. CDR1 and CDR2 from the germline V gene are SGHTA and FQGNSA. CDR3 size: 13 residues. V was pared by 5 bases and J by 8 bases, with 15 bases between. CDR3 sequence: CASSRHQWNGYTF. The CDR3 DNA follows: TGTGCCAGCAGCCGGCACCAATGGAACGGCTACACCTTC.

This clonotype has more than one count but fewer than ten. The rearrangement uses TRBV20-1 and TRBJ2-1, with 9 nucleotides matching TRBD2. Per the germline V gene, CDR1 is DFQATT and CDR2 is SNEGSKA (reference sequence). Trimming removed 0 bases from V and 6 bases from J; junction bases left unmatched: 6. The CDR3 consists of 15 residues. CDR3 DNA: TGCAGTGCTAGAGACCCTAGCGGGAATATCAATGAGCAGTTCTTC. Translating gives CSARDPSGNINEQFF.

The chain joins TRBV11-1 to TRBJ1-1; TRBD1 aligns across 7 bases. This CDR3 has 18 residues. CDR1 is SGHAT and CDR2 is FQDESV in the germline V gene (reference sequence). Trimming took 2 bases from V and 4 from J; bases not matched to a gene: 16. CDR3 loop: CASSLSSTGPFGPTEAFF. The CDR3 DNA reads as TGTGCCAGCAGCTTAAGTTCGACAGGGCCCTTCGGGCCCACTGAAGCTTTCTTT.

On this clonotype itself: It may be a read error: a sequence one base away is much more abundant. This chain links TRBV28 with TRBJ1-5; no clear D gene. The germline V gene encodes CDR1 MDHEN and CDR2 SYDVKM. The CDR3 length is 12 residues. Trimming pared 10 bases from V and 6 bases from J, leaving 13 bases between. DNA of the CDR3: TGTGCCACCCGAAAGGTTGTTCAGCCCCAGCATTTT. Translating gives CATRKVVQPQHF.

As concerns this clonotype: Germline is not matched at one junction end, which may reflect a read error. This chain uses TRBV4-1 with TRBJ2-1; D may match TRBD1 or TRBD2 (5 bases each). The CDR3 is 15 amino acids. In germline, CDR1 is MGHRA, CDR2 YSYEKL. This CDR3 is CASIQDPGPYNEQFF. The CDR3 DNA reads TGCGCCAGCATCCAAGACCCGGGACCCTACAATGAGCAGTTCTTC.

A remark on this clonotype: In this CDR3 the conserved last residue, phenylalanine or tryptophan, is missing, so a read error is likely. The genes are TRBV3-1 and TRBJ2-5, with D uncertain. This CDR3 spans 13 amino acids. Looked up from germline, CDR1 is LGHDT and CDR2 is YNNKEL (reference sequence). The CDR3: CASSPVGQKTQYY. CDR3 DNA: TGTGCCAGCAGCCCTGTCGGCCAAAAGACCCAGTACTAC.

This clonotype was found many times. J is TRBJ2-7 and V is TRBV15; the match to TRBD1 covers 10 bases. This CDR3 has 15 amino acids. The J segment lost 2 bases and the V segment lost 2 bases, leaving 3 bases of the junction unmatched. Germline-derived CDR1 and CDR2 are LNHNV and YYDKDF (reference sequence). The DNA of the CDR3 is TGTGCCACCAGCAGACAGACAGGGGGCCCCTACGAGCAGTACTTC. As protein: CATSRQTGGPYEQYF. Combining the CDR3 with reference TRBV15 and TRBJ2-7 gives the whole variable domain DAMVIQNPRYQVTQFGKPVTLSCSQTLNHNVMYWYQQKSSQAPKLLFHYYDKDFNNEADTPDNFQSRRPNTSFCFLDIRSPGLGDTAMYLCATSRQTGGPYEQYFGPGTRLTVT.

This chain links TRBV10-3 with TRBJ2-7; D possibly uses TRBD1 or TRBD2 (5 bases each). V was shortened by 8 bases and J by 3 bases, with 11 bases between the two germline ends. CDR1 ENHRY and CDR2 SYGVKD come from the germline V gene. CDR3 size: 12 residues. The chain's CDR3 is CAIAGSGYEQYF. The CDR3 nucleotides are TGTGCCATCGCAGGGAGCGGCTACGAGCAGTACTTC.

The chain recombines TRBV30 with TRBJ2-7; 8 bases map to TRBD2. Trimming took 1 base from V and 3 from J; bases not matched to a gene: 2. Germline V gene sequence: CDR1 GTSNPN, CDR2 SVGIG (reference sequence). The CDR3 is made up of 13 amino acids. This CDR3 reads CAWSAGGLYEQYF. The CDR3 bases are TGTGCCTGGAGTGCGGGGGGGCTCTACGAGCAGTACTTC.

Regarding this clonotype: An end of the junction does not agree with germline; a read error may underlie this. The CDR3 DNA reads as TGCGCCAGCAGCCAAGCGAGTAGCCGGCGTACCTACCAGCAGTACTTC. This codes for CASSQASSRRTYQQYF. The V gene is TRBV4-1, the J gene TRBJ2-7, with unresolved D. The CDR3 extends over 16 amino acids. Germline CDR1 and CDR2: MGHRA and YSYEKL.

CDR3 in DNA: TGTGCCAGCAGCCTGATAGGTGGAAAGAAGACCCAGTACTTC. Protein: CASSLIGGKKTQYF. The rearrangement joins TRBV28 to TRBJ2-5; D unclear. Germline V gene data show CDR1 as MDHEN and CDR2 as SYDVKM. The CDR3 loop spans 14 amino acids. Trimming cost V 6 bases and J 6 bases, with 17 bases left between them.

The chain couples TRBV7-9 to TRBJ2-4, with D hard to call. The germline V gene encodes CDR1 SEHNR and CDR2 FQNEAQ (reference sequence). V was clipped by 5 bases and J by 1 base, with 9 bases between them. The CDR3 has 14 residues. This CDR3 reads CASSLPEAKNIQYF. DNA of the CDR3: TGTGCCAGCAGCCTACCAGAGGCCAAAAACATTCAGTACTTC.

The genes are TRBV12-3 or TRBV12-4 and TRBJ2-3; 11 bases are a match to TRBD2. Losses at the gene ends were 4 bases for V and 0 bases for J; bases not matched to a gene: 15. The CDR3 spans 20 residues. The CDR3 loop is CASSSTPGLAETSSTDTQYF. The CDR3, as DNA: TGTGCCAGCAGTTCAACCCCGGGACTAGCGGAAACGTCTAGCACAGATACGCAGTATTTT.

This chain joins TRBV6-1 and TRBJ2-7, with 7 bases aligning to TRBD2. The CDR3 spans 15 residues. Looked up from germline, CDR1 is MNHNS and CDR2 is SASEGT. V lost 6 bases and J lost 5; bases outside the gene matches: 13. The CDR3 spells CASRDAASGRNEQYF. The CDR3 DNA reads as TGTGCCAGCAGGGACGCGGCTAGCGGTCGGAACGAGCAGTACTTC.

This clonotype was seen more than once but under ten times. The chain has TRBV11-2 and TRBJ2-7; D tentatively reads TRBD1 or TRBD2 (5 bases each). Trimming removed 5 bases from V and 3 bases from J, with 14 bases in between. Per the germline V gene, CDR1 is SGHAT and CDR2 is FQNNGV. There are 14 residues in the CDR3. The CDR3 spells CASSLQGVNYEQYF. The CDR3 DNA reads as TGTGCCAGCAGCCTTCAGGGAGTCAACTACGAGCAGTACTTC. Together with reference TRBV11-2 and TRBJ2-7, the CDR3 gives the full variable domain: EAGVAQSPRYKIIEKRQSVAFWCNPISGHATLYWYQQILGQGPKLLIQFQNNGVVDDSQLPKDRFSAERLKGVDSTLKIQPAKLEDSAVYLCASSLQGVNYEQYFGPGTRLTVT.

The chain combines TRBV2 with TRBJ1-4; D unresolved. Germline CDR1 SNHLY, CDR2 FYNNEI. The germline V and J ends were trimmed by 6 bases and 0 bases, with 8 bases remaining between them. The CDR3 contains 14 residues. The CDR3 here is CASRQEATNEKLFF. The DNA of the CDR3 is TGTGCCAGCAGGCAGGAGGCAACTAATGAAAAACTGTTTTTT.

V is TRBV20-1 and J is TRBJ1-6; D is uncertain. CDR1 DFQATT and CDR2 SNEGSKA come from the germline V gene (reference sequence). Trimming took 5 bases from V and 6 from J, leaving 11 bases between them. The CDR3 runs to 13 residues. CDR3 protein: CSAEGPGNSPLHF. In nucleotides, the CDR3 is TGCAGTGCTGAAGGCCCGGGTAATTCACCCCTCCACTTT.